The sequence of this T cell receptor beta chain was determined in a study of cytomegalovirus exposure and HLA in healthy donors. Notes on the study in general: From TCR beta sequences, most subjects' HLA-A and HLA-B alleles were reportedly predicted accurately. It was 150 or so TCR beta chains that were listed as cytomegalovirus-associated. When analyzed later, a missense DCLRE1C variant was found to be linked to TCR beta V- and J-gene trimming. In vitro work confirmed that three CMV-associated chains recognize CMV antigens.

The CDR3 has 15 amino acids. CDR1 and CDR2 from the germline V gene are MDHEN and SYDVKM. Trimming shortened V by 3 bases and J by 6 bases, and 15 bases separated the two germline ends. A note on this clone: The antigen remains undetermined.

With 60 Vbeta and 13 Jbeta primers, the PCR was carried out. Profiled with immunoSEQ multiplex PCR; TCRdb holds only in-frame clones, not every one. The table shows some 170,000 clones, with around 83% occurring only once. The receptor's source is a girl under 10 years old in good health and CMV-seropositive. J is TRBJ2-1 and V is TRBV28, with D perhaps matching TRBD1 (6 bases). The sequenced sample was PBMCs. The CDR3 nucleotides read TGTGCCAGCAGTTTCAGGGGCGGAGCGCCCAATGAGCAGTTCTTC. Translating gives CASSFRGGAPNEQFF. The full variable domain, in which reference TRBV28 and TRBJ2-1 provide the parts outside the CDR3, is DVKVTQSSRYLVKRTGEKVFLECVQDMDHENMFWYRQDPGLGLRLIYFSYDVKMKEKGDIPEGYSVSREKKERFSLILESASTNQTSMYLCASSFRGGAPNEQFFGPGTRLTVL.